This T cell receptor beta chain was recorded in a study of regulatory T cells in long-lasting Graves disease. Turning to the study itself: Disease was considered persistent Graves' disease after over 5 years of antithyroid drugs (with positive TSH receptor antibodies).

Sample time point: persistent/refractory GD, antithyroid drugs over 5 years with positive TRAb. From RNA extracted from PBMCs, the TCR library was made. According to the study, TCR beta libraries were built with iRepertoire HTBI primers and CDR3-region Arm-PCR. Each CDR3 protein gets one entry after TCRdb re-called the multiplex PCR reads with MiXCR. The sample shows 300,000 to 500,000 distinct CDR3 sequences, 20% of them seen only once. This clonotype was seen only a few times. With 3 bases removed from V and 5 bases from J, the gap between germline ends came to 13 bases. The CDR3 extends over 13 amino acids. Per germline, CDR1 GTSNPN and CDR2 SVGIG (reference sequence).

The rearrangement uses TRBV30 and TRBJ1-2; D is possibly TRBD1 (6 bases). The input for sequencing was peripheral blood mononuclear cells (PBMCs), taken when the disease was refractory, from a patient treated with antithyroid drugs. The sequence was collected from a female donor with Graves disease. The CDR3 nucleotides are TGTGCCTGGAGCGGACAGTTAGGGTATGGCTACACCTTC. Translating gives CAWSGQLGYGYTF.